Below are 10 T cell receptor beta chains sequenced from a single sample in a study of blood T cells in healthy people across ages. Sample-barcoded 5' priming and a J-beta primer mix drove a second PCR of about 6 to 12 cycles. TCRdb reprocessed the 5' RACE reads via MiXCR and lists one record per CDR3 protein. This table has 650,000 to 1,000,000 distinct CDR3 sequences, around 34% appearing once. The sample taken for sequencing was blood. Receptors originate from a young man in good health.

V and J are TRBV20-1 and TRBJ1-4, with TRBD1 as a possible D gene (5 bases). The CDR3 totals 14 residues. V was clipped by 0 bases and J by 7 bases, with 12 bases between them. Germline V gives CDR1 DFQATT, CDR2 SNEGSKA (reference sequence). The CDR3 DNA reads TGCAGTGCTAGAGATGACAGTGGGGGTGAAAAACTGTTTTTT. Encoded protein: CSARDDSGGEKLFF.

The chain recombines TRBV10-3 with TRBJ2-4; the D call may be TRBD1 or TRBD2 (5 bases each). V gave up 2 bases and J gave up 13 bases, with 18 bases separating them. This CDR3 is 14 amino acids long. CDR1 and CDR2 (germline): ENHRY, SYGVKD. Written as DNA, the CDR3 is TGTGCCATCAGTGAGCGGCAGGGTACTAGAGAGCAGTACTTC. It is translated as CAISERQGTREQYF.

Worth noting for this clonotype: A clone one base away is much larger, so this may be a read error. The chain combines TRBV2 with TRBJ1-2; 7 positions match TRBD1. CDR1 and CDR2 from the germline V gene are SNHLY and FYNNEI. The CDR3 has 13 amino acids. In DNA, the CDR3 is TGTGCCACCCTACCAGGGGGTAACTATGGCCACACCTTC. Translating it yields CATLPGGNYGHTF.

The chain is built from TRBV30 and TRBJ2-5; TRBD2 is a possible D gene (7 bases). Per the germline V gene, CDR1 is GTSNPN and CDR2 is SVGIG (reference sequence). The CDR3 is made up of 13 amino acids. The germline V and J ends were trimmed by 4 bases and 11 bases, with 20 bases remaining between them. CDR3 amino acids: CAWMGGARNEQYF. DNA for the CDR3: TGTGCCTGGATGGGGGGGGCTCGGAATGAGCAGTACTTC.

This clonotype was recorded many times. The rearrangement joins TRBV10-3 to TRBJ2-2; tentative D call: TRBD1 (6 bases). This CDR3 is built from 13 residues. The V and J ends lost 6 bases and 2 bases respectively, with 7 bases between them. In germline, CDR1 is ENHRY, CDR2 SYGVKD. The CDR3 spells CAISGTNTGELFF. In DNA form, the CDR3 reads TGTGCCATCAGCGGGACAAACACCGGGGAGCTGTTTTTT.

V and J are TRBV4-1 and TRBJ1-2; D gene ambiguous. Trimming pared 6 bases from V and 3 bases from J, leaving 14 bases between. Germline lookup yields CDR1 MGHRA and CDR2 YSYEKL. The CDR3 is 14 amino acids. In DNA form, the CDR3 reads TGCGCCAGCAGGTTTACCCTCGGGGACTATGGCTACACCTTC. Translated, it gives CASRFTLGDYGYTF.

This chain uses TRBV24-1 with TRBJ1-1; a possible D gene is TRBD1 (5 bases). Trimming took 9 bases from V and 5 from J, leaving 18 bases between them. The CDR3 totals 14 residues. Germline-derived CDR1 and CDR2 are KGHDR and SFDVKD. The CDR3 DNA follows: TGTGCCACCGTCATAGAGGGGAGTTGGACTGAAGCTTTCTTT. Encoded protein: CATVIEGSWTEAFF.

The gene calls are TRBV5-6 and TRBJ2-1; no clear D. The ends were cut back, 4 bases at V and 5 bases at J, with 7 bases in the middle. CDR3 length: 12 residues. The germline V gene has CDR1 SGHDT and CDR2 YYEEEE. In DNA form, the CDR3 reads TGTGCCAGCAGCCGCCTTAACAATGAGCAGTTCTTC. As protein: CASSRLNNEQFF.

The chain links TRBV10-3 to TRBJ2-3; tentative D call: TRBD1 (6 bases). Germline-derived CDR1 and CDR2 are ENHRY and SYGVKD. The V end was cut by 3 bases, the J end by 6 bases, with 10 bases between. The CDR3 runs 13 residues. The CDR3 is CAISEGQGDTQYF. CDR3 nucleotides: TGTGCCATCAGTGAAGGGCAGGGGGATACGCAGTATTTT.

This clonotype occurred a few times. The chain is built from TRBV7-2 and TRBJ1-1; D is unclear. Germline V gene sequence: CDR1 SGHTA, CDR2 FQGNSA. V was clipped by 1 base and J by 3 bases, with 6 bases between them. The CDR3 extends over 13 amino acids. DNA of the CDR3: TGTGCCAGCAGCTTAGGCAGATACACTGAAGCTTTCTTT. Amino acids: CASSLGRYTEAFF.